A single sample is the source of the 2 T cell receptor beta chains below, sequenced in a study of shared clonotypes between healthy human individuals. The assay was immunoSEQ multiplex PCR, and TCRdb's table has in-frame clones only and misses some. This table has roughly 2,300,000 clones, around 90% appearing once. Specimen: naive CD4+ T cells from PBMCs. The sample's subset: CD45RA+ positively selected. The receptor set was obtained from a man aged 18 to 29 in good health. Some clones in this sample may be carry-over from other donors' samples.

This sequence joins TRBV30 and TRBJ1-2, with D possibly TRBD1 on 5 matching bases. The germline V gene has CDR1 GTSNPN and CDR2 SVGIG (reference sequence). V dropped 4 bases and J dropped 2 bases, with 11 bases sitting between them. The CDR3 spans 13 residues. The CDR3 DNA reads as TGTGCCTGGATCCGAACAGGAAACTATGGCTACACCTTC. This gives the protein CAWIRTGNYGYTF.

Note on this clone: This CDR3 is also generated by other DNA sequences in the sample. The CDR3, as DNA: TGTGCCAGCAGCTTAGAGGACAGGGGAACCGGGGAGCTGTTTTTT. It specifies CASSLEDRGTGELFF. The rearrangement links TRBV11-3 to TRBJ2-2; 9 positions match TRBD1. Germline V gene data show CDR1 as SGHNT and CDR2 as YENEEA. This CDR3 is 15 amino acids long. The J segment lost 5 bases and the V segment lost 0 bases, leaving 1 base of the junction unmatched.